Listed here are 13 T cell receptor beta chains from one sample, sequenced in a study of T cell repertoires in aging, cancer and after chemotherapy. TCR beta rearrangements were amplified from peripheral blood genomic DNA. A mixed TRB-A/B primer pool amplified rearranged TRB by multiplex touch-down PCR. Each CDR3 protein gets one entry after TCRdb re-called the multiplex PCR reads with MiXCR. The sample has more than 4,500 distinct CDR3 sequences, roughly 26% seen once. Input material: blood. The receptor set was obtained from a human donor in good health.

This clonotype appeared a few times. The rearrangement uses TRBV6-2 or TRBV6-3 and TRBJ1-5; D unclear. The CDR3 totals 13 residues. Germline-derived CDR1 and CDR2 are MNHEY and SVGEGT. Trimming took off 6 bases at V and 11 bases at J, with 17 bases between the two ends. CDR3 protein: CASRPLAVGSQHF. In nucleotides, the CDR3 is TGTGCCAGCAGACCTTTGGCCGTAGGGTCCCAGCATTTT.

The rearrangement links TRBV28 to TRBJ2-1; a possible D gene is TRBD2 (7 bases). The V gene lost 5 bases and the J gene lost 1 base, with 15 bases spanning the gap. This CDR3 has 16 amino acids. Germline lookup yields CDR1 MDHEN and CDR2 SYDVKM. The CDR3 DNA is TGTGCCAGCAGTCAGGGGAGCGGGACGTCCTACAATGAGCAGTTCTTC. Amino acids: CASSQGSGTSYNEQFF.

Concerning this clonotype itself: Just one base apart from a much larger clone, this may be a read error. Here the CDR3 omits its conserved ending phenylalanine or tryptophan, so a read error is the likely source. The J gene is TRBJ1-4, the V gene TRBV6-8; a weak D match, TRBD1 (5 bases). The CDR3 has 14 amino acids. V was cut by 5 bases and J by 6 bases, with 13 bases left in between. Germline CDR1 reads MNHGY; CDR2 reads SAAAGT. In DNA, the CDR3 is TGTGCCAGCAGTCTCAGTCCGGGGGATGAAAAACTGTTTTAT. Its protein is CASSLSPGDEKLFY.

The CDR3 sequence is CASSYSSGTVSYEQYF. CDR3 in DNA: TGTGCCAGCAGTTACTCCTCAGGGACGGTTTCCTACGAGCAGTACTTC. V gene TRBV6-5 combines with J gene TRBJ2-7; D may be TRBD1 or TRBD2 (5 bases each). Trimming took off 0 bases at V and 1 base at J, with 13 bases between the two ends. The CDR3 consists of 16 residues. CDR1 and CDR2 from the germline V gene are MNHEY and SVGAGI.

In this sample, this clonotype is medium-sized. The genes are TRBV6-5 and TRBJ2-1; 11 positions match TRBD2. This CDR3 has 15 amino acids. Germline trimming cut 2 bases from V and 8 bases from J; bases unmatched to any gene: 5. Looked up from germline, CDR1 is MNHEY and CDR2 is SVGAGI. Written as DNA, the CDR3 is TGTGCCAGCAGTTACCGTAGCGGGAGGGGCGATGAGCAGTTCTTC. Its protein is CASSYRSGRGDEQFF.

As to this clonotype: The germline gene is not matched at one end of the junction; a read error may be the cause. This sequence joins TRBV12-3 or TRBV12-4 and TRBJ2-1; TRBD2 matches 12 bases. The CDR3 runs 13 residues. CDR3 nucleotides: TGTGCCAGCAGTCTAGCGGGAGGGGGTGAGCAGTTCTTC. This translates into CASSLAGGGEQFF.

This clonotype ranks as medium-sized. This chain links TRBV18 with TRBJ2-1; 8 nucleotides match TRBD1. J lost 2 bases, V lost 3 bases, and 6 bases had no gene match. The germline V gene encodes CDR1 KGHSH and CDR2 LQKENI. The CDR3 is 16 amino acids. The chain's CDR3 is CASSPPGQETYNEQFF. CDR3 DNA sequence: TGTGCCAGCTCACCTCCGGGACAGGAAACCTACAATGAGCAGTTCTTC.

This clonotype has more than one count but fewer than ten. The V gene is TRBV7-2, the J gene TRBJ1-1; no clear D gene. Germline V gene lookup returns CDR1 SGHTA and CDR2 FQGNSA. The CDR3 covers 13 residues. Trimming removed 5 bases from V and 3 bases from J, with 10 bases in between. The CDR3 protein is CASSKRRDTEAFF. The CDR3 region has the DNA TGTGCCAGCAGCAAGCGTAGGGACACTGAAGCTTTCTTT.

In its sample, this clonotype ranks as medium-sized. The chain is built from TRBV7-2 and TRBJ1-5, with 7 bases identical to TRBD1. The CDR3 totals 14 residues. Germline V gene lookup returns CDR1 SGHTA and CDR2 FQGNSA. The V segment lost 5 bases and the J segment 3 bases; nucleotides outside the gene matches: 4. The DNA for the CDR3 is TGTGCCAGCAGCCTCGGACAGGACAATCAGCCCCAGCATTTT. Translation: CASSLGQDNQPQHF.

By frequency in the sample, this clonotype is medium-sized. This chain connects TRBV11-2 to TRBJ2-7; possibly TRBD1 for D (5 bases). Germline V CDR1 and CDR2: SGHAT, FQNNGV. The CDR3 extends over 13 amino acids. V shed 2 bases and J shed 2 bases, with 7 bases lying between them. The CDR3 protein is CASSLQTAYEQYF. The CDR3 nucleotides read TGTGCCAGCAGCTTACAGACAGCCTACGAGCAGTACTTC.

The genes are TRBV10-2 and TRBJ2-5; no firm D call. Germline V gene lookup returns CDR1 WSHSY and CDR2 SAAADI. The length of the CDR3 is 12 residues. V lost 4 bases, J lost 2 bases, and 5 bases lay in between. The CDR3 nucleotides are TGCGCCAGCAGTGTCCTACAAGAGACCCAGTACTTC. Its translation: CASSVLQETQYF.

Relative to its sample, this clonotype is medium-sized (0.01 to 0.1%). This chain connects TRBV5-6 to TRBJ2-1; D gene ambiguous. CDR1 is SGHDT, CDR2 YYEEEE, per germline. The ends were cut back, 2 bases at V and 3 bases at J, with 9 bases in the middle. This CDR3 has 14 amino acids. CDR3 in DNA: TGTGCCAGCAGCTTCCCCAAGGTCTACAATGAGCAGTTCTTC. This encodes CASSFPKVYNEQFF.

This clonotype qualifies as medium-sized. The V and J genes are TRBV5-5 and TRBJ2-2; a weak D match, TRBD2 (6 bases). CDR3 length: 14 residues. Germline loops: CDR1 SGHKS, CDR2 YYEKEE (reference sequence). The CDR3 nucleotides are TGTCCCACCTTGACTAGTTCGAACACCGGGGAGCTGTTTTTT. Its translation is CPTLTSSNTGELFF. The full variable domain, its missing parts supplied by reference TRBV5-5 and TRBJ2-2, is DAGVTQSPTHLIKTRGQQVTLRCSPISGHKSVSWYQQVLGQGPQFIFQYYEKEERGRGNFPDRFSARQFPNYSSELNVNALLLGDSALYLCPTLTSSNTGELFFGEGSRLTVL.